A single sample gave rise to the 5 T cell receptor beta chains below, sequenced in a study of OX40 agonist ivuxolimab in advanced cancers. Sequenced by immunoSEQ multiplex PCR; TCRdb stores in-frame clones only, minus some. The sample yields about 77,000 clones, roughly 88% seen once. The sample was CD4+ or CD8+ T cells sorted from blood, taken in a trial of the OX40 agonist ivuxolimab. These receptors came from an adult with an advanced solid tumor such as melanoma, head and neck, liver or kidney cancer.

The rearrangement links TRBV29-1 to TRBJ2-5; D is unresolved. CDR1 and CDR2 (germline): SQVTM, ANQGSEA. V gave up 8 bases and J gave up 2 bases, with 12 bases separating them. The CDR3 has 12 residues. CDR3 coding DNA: TGCAGCCCCCGCTTGGGGCAAGAGACCCAGTACTTC. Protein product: CSPRLGQETQYF.

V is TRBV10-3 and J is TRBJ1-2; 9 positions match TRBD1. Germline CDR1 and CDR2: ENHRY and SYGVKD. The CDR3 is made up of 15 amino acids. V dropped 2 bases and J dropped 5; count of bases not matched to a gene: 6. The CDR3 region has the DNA TGTGCCATCAGTGAGCTGGGACAGGGAGAGTATGGCTACACCTTC. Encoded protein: CAISELGQGEYGYTF.

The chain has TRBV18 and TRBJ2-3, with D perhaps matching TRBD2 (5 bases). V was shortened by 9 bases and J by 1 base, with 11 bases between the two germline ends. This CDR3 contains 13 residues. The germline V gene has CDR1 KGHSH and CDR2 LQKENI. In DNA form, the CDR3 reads TGTGCCAGTATCGGGATCCGCACAGATACGCAGTATTTT. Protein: CASIGIRTDTQYF. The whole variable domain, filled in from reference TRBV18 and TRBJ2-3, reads NAGVMQNPRHLVRRRGQEARLRCSPMKGHSHVYWYRQLPEEGLKFMVYLQKENIIDESGMPKERFSAEFPKEGPSILRIQQVVRGDSAAYFCASIGIRTDTQYFGPGTRLTVL.

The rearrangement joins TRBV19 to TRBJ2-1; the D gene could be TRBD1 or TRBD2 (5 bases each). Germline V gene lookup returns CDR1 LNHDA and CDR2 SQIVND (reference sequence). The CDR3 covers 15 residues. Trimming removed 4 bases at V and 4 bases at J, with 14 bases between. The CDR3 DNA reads TGTGCCAGTAGTAATCCGGGACCCCTATACAATGAGCAGTTCTTC. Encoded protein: CASSNPGPLYNEQFF. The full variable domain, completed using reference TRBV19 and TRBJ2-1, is DGGITQSPKYLFRKEGQNVTLSCEQNLNHDAMYWYRQDPGQGLRLIYYSQIVNDFQKGDIAEGYSVSREKKESFPLTVTSAQKNPTAFYLCASSNPGPLYNEQFFGPGTRLTVL.

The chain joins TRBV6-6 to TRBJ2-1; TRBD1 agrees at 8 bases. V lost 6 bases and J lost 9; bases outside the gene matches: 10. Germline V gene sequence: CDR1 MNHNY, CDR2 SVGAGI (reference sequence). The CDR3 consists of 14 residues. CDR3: CASRRQGMSSEQFF. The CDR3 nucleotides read TGTGCCAGCAGAAGACAGGGGATGAGTAGTGAGCAGTTCTTC.